One and the same sample provided the 18 T cell receptor beta chains below, sequenced in a study of cytomegalovirus exposure and HLA in healthy donors. PCR primers comprised 60 Vbeta and 13 Jbeta primers. Assay used: immunoSEQ multiplex PCR; TCRdb lists only in-frame clones, some missing. The sample consists of around 150,000 clones, about 64% of them appearing once. Specimen: PBMCs. The receptors stem from a man aged 50 to 59 in good health and CMV-seronegative.

Of note for this clone: Different DNA sequences within this sample yield the same CDR3. This rearrangement joins TRBV18 to TRBJ1-2; D is possibly TRBD1 (5 bases). This CDR3 has 14 amino acids. CDR1 is KGHSH, CDR2 LQKENI, per germline. Trimming stripped 3 bases from V and 2 bases from J, with 10 bases between. DNA of the CDR3: TGTGCCAGCTCACCTACAGCAGGGAACTATGGCTACACCTTC. Amino acids: CASSPTAGNYGYTF.

The chain couples TRBV19 to TRBJ1-2, with D maybe TRBD1 (5 bases). V was pared by 5 bases and J by 2 bases, with 12 bases between. This CDR3 contains 14 residues. Germline V gene sequence: CDR1 LNHDA, CDR2 SQIVND (reference sequence). The CDR3 protein is CASSSQVTNYGYTF. DNA for the CDR3: TGTGCCAGTAGTTCACAGGTTACAAACTATGGCTACACCTTC.

The V call is TRBV6-5, the J call TRBJ1-1, with 8 positions matching TRBD1. CDR3 length: 15 amino acids. With V trimmed by 5 bases and J by 0 bases, 5 bases remained unmatched. The V gene's germline CDR1 is MNHEY and CDR2 SVGAGI. The CDR3 loop is CASSATGALNTEAFF. The CDR3 DNA reads TGTGCCAGCAGTGCGACAGGGGCCCTGAACACTGAAGCTTTCTTT.

The rearrangement uses TRBV25-1 and TRBJ1-5; 8 bases are shared with TRBD1. V shed 3 bases and J 7 bases; nucleotides not matched to a gene: 8. Germline assignment: CDR1 MGHDK and CDR2 SYGVNS. The length of the CDR3 is 15 residues. The CDR3 loop reads CASSELTGERQPQHF. The CDR3 DNA reads TGTGCCAGCAGTGAGTTGACAGGGGAGAGGCAGCCCCAGCATTTT.

This clone occurred a few times. The sample carries other DNA sequences with the same CDR3. The CDR3 spells CASSRDSSYNSPLHF. In DNA form, the CDR3 reads TGTGCCAGCAGCAGGGACAGTTCCTATAATTCACCCCTCCACTTT. The V and J genes are TRBV6-6 and TRBJ1-6, with 7 nucleotides matching TRBD1. V lost 6 bases and J lost 1; bases outside the gene matches: 3. The CDR3 has 15 amino acids. From germline, CDR1 is MNHNY and CDR2 SVGAGI (reference sequence).

The V call is TRBV5-6, the J call TRBJ2-1, with TRBD1 identical over 11 bases. The trim removed 2 bases at V and 6 bases at J, leaving 1 base unmatched. This CDR3 comprises 14 residues. Germline V gene sequence: CDR1 SGHDT, CDR2 YYEEEE. The CDR3 nucleotides read TGTGCCAGCAGCTTCGGACAGGGGGCCAATGAGCAGTTCTTC. Protein product: CASSFGQGANEQFF.

The chain is built from TRBV14 and TRBJ2-1; 8 bases agree with TRBD1. This CDR3 region has 15 residues. The germline V gene encodes CDR1 SGHDN and CDR2 FVKESK. V was pared by 3 bases and J by 1 base, with 2 bases of the junction left unmatched. Here the CDR3 reads CASSHWTGSYNEQFF. The CDR3 region has the DNA TGTGCCAGCAGCCACTGGACAGGGTCCTACAATGAGCAGTTCTTC.

The J gene is TRBJ1-2, the V gene TRBV6-6; no firm D call. This CDR3 spans 13 amino acids. V dropped 2 bases and J dropped 2 bases, with 6 bases sitting between them. Germline V CDR1 and CDR2: MNHNY, SVGAGI (reference sequence). The CDR3 is CASSYGQNYGYTF. DNA for the CDR3: TGTGCCAGCAGTTACGGGCAGAACTATGGCTACACCTTC.

The chain uses TRBV11-1 and TRBJ2-2; 10 bases are a match to TRBD2. The germline V gene has CDR1 SGHAT and CDR2 FQDESV (reference sequence). V shed 7 bases, J shed 8 bases, and the junction held 13 bases outside the gene matches. This CDR3 contains 16 residues. The CDR3: CASTGASGGFRGELFF. The CDR3, as DNA: TGTGCCAGCACCGGGGCTAGCGGGGGCTTCCGGGGGGAGCTGTTTTTT.

This clone was seen more than once but under ten times. This chain links TRBV5-1 with TRBJ2-7, with 10 bases matching TRBD2. Germline V gene data show CDR1 as SGHRS and CDR2 as YFSETQ. This CDR3 region has 16 residues. Unmatched junction bases numbered 5, after V lost 0 bases and J lost 2 bases. CDR3 loop: CASSLVGLAGAYEQYF. The CDR3 DNA reads as TGCGCCAGCAGCTTGGTCGGCCTAGCGGGGGCCTACGAGCAGTACTTC.

The chain uses TRBV7-3 and TRBJ1-2, with a weak D call TRBD1 (5 bases). This CDR3 has 12 amino acids. V was trimmed by 1 base and J by 7 bases, leaving 7 bases between them. The V gene's germline CDR1 is SGHTA and CDR2 FQGTGA. In DNA form, the CDR3 reads TGTGCCAGCAGCTTAAGGGGGGGTGGCTACACCTTC. Amino acids: CASSLRGGGYTF. Drawing the rest from reference TRBV7-3 and TRBJ1-2, the complete variable domain is GAGVSQTPSNKVTEKGKYVELRCDPISGHTALYWYRQSLGQGPEFLIYFQGTGAADDSGLPNDRFFAVRPEGSVSTLKIQRTERGDSAVYLCASSLRGGGYTFGSGTRLTVV.

This chain links TRBV6-5 with TRBJ2-2; D perhaps matches TRBD1 (6 bases). The CDR3 length is 14 residues. Germline values: CDR1 MNHEY, CDR2 SVGAGI. Trimming stripped 6 bases from V and 8 bases from J, with 16 bases between. CDR3 in amino acids: CASSVHRASGELFF. The CDR3 DNA reads as TGTGCCAGCAGCGTACACAGGGCGTCGGGGGAGCTGTTTTTT.

This clone has more than one count but fewer than ten. The chain couples TRBV14 to TRBJ1-4, with 7 bases fitting TRBD1. With V trimmed by 4 bases and J by 4 bases, 6 bases remained unmatched. Germline V lookup: CDR1 SGHDN, CDR2 FVKESK. There are 15 residues in the CDR3. The CDR3 loop reads CASSLGRDSNEKLFF. DNA for the CDR3: TGTGCCAGCAGCCTGGGCCGGGACAGTAATGAAAAACTGTTTTTT.

The chain has TRBV6-4 and TRBJ1-6, with TRBD1 matching 9 bases. Germline V gives CDR1 MRHNA, CDR2 SNTAGT. The V and J ends lost 3 bases and 10 bases, in that order; junction bases with no gene match: 1. The CDR3 length is 13 residues. The CDR3 nucleotides are TGTGCCAGCAGTGAAGGGACAGGGTCACCCCTCCACTTT. Its translation: CASSEGTGSPLHF.

The J gene is TRBJ2-5, the V gene TRBV5-1, with D perhaps TRBD1 (5 bases). The length of the CDR3 is 16 residues. Trimming took off 3 bases at V and 1 base at J, with 16 bases between the two ends. The germline CDR1 and CDR2 sequences are SGHRS and YFSETQ. This CDR3 reads CASSSQSFRGQETQYF. In DNA form, the CDR3 reads TGCGCCAGCAGCTCCCAGTCGTTTAGGGGCCAAGAGACCCAGTACTTC.

This clone occurred once. The CDR3 protein is CASSSPGGITYGYTF. The CDR3 nucleotides are TGTGCCAGCAGTTCCCCTGGGGGGATTACCTATGGCTACACCTTC. The V gene is TRBV5-6, the J gene TRBJ1-2; TRBD1 is a possible D gene (5 bases). Per germline, CDR1 SGHDT and CDR2 YYEEEE. The V gene lost 5 bases and the J gene lost 4 bases, with 18 bases spanning the gap. This CDR3 comprises 15 residues.

The CDR3 spells CSVEDSGGSYEQYF. The CDR3 DNA follows: TGCAGCGTTGAGGATAGCGGGGGCTCCTACGAGCAGTACTTC. The rearrangement links TRBV29-1 to TRBJ2-7; TRBD2 matches 9 bases. Trimming took 3 bases from V and 0 from J; bases not matched to a gene: 3. The CDR3 spans 14 residues. CDR1 and CDR2 from the germline V gene are SQVTM and ANQGSEA.

This sequence joins TRBV19 and TRBJ1-2; D remains ambiguous. This CDR3 has 14 amino acids. V lost 7 bases and J 4 bases, leaving 16 bases between the germline ends. The germline V gene encodes CDR1 LNHDA and CDR2 SQIVND (reference sequence). In nucleotides, the CDR3 is TGTGCCAGTACCCTGGGAGGGTCGTTCTATGGCTACACCTTC. It yields the protein CASTLGGSFYGYTF.